Listed below are T cell receptor beta chains from one sample, sequenced in a study of blood T cell repertoires in COVID-19. Clones were sequenced by immunoSEQ multiplex PCR, and TCRdb holds only the in-frame ones, with some missing. The table records approximately 250,000 clones, about 85% of them present only once. The sequenced sample consisted of peripheral blood. Every receptor here comes from a man aged 40-55 years with acute or convalescent COVID-19. The conserved cysteine and the conserved F or W are not part of the CDR3 here. A D gene is named only where the DNA matches it firmly.

D gene: -
V gene: TRBV5-1
J gene: TRBJ2-5
CDR3 protein: ASSLERQGGTQY

D gene: TRBD1
V gene: TRBV9
J gene: TRBJ1-4
CDR3 protein: ASSKQGANEKLF

D gene: TRBD1
V gene: TRBV6-7
J gene: TRBJ1-2
CDR3 protein: ARRDSQLRGYT

D gene: -
V gene: TRBV10-3
J gene: TRBJ1-1
CDR3 protein: AITPGQMNTEAF

D gene: -
V gene: TRBV27
J gene: TRBJ2-6
CDR3 protein: ASRLRDYSDSGANVLT

D gene: TRBD1
V gene: TRBV19
J gene: TRBJ1-6
CDR3 protein: ASSASSGQGRSPLH

D gene: -
V gene: TRBV27
J gene: TRBJ2-5
CDR3 protein: ASSTRTFETQY

D gene: TRBD2
V gene: TRBV5-1
J gene: TRBJ2-7
CDR3 protein: ASSLKRGAPYEQY

D gene: -
V gene: TRBV7-8
J gene: TRBJ2-1
CDR3 protein: ASSRVSSSYNEQF

D gene: -
V gene: TRBV28
J gene: TRBJ2-2
CDR3 protein: ASSLYRGNTGELF

D gene: -
V gene: TRBV3-1/TRBV3-2
J gene: TRBJ1-5
CDR3 protein: ASSQDRGYQPQH

D gene: TRBD1
V gene: TRBV5-4
J gene: TRBJ1-2
CDR3 protein: ASSSEQGYGYT

D gene: TRBD2
V gene: TRBV9
J gene: TRBJ2-3
CDR3 protein: ASSPRSGGDTDTQY

D gene: -
V gene: TRBV14
J gene: TRBJ1-1
CDR3 protein: ASSQQPGANTEAF

D gene: TRBD2
V gene: TRBV11-2
J gene: TRBJ2-7
CDR3 protein: ASSSRSGLVNEQY

D gene: TRBD1
V gene: TRBV9
J gene: TRBJ2-2
CDR3 protein: ASSPQHRDRGTGELF

D gene: -
V gene: TRBV6-1
J gene: TRBJ1-5
CDR3 protein: ASSEMVHSNQPQH

D gene: -
V gene: TRBV6-5
J gene: TRBJ2-1
CDR3 protein: ASSKTGNPINEQF